This T cell receptor beta chain stems from a study of cytomegalovirus exposure and HLA in healthy donors. Study at large: Roughly 92 million unique TCRs, all from HLA-typed donors, were included in an early release of the data. The study's findings and limits: One later analysis reportedly identified an Asian-associated ancestry cluster that showed fewer N-insertions than the approximately 600-donor mean. High specificity and sensitivity for cytomegalovirus status were reported for the classifier. Data from an earlier analysis indicated that most TCR beta V segments were productive either about 87% or about 30% of the time.

Primers: 60 Vbeta forward and 13 Jbeta reverse. This table comes from immunoSEQ multiplex PCR, and its TCRdb copy is limited to in-frame clones, with some not included. The sample totals fewer than 100,000 clones. About this clone: As yet, its antigen is unknown.

What was sequenced was PBMCs. The TCR sequence derives from a man aged 50-59 years in good health and CMV-seronegative.

The CDR3 DNA reads as TGTGCCAGCAGCCGGGAGGGGCGATCCTACGAGCAGTACTTC. As protein: CASSREGRSYEQYF. The chain employs TRBV13 and TRBJ2-7; TRBD2 matches at 8 bases. Germline V lookup: CDR1 PRHDT, CDR2 FYEKMQ (reference sequence). This CDR3 is 14 amino acids long. V lost 5 bases, J lost 1 base, and 4 bases stayed unmatched.